Listed below are T cell receptor beta chains from one sample, sequenced in a study of early T cells in non-severe SARS-CoV-2 infection. TCRdb itself ran the 5' RACE reads through MiXCR, one entry per CDR3 protein. Seen here are roughly 66,000 distinct CDR3 sequences, approximately 9.1% observed once, and the top ten hold 3.2%. Sequenced sample: whole blood. The receptors come from an adult who was a healthcare worker with PCR-confirmed SARS-CoV-2 infection or an uninfected control (not recorded which). The CDR3 runs from the conserved cysteine through the conserved F or W. The D gene is left open where the match is weak. Not every row has a clone size; where given, it reads once, few, many or a size class.

j_gene | abundance | v_gene | d_gene | CDR3nt | CDR3aa
TRBJ2-1 | many | TRBV14 | NA | TGTGCCAGCAGCCCTACCTCCGGGACTCTCAATGAGCAGTTCTTC | CASSPTSGTLNEQFF
TRBJ2-2 | NA | TRBV7-9 | NA | TGTGCCAGCAGCTCCACCAATGGGGACACCGGGGAGCTGTTTTTT | CASSSTNGDTGELFF
TRBJ1-5 | many | TRBV10-3 | NA | TGTGCCATCAGCGAAGGGATTCCGAGTTCCGATCAGCCCCAGCATTTT | CAISEGIPSSDQPQHF
TRBJ2-5 | many | TRBV7-8 | TRBD2 | TGTGCCAGCGGGACTAGCGGGAGTTCGAGAGAGACCCAGTACTTC | CASGTSGSSRETQYF
TRBJ1-1 | NA | TRBV7-2 | NA | TGTGCCAGCAGCTTTGCGGGGGCTGTGAACACTGAAGCTTTCTTT | CASSFAGAVNTEAFF
TRBJ2-1 | many | TRBV10-2 | TRBD2 | TGCGCCAGCAGTACTAGCGGCTCCTACAATGAGCAGTTCTTC | CASSTSGSYNEQFF
TRBJ2-7 | NA | TRBV4-1 | NA | TGCGCCAGCAGCCAATGGGATTCTCAGTGGGAGCAGTACTTC | CASSQWDSQWEQYF
TRBJ1-1 | few | TRBV29-1 | TRBD1 | TGCAGCGTTGAGACAGGGGAGAACACTGAAGCTTTCTTT | CSVETGENTEAFF
TRBJ2-3 | many | TRBV20-1 | NA | TGCAGTGCTATCCGACACAGAGGCGGGGACACAGATACGCAGTATTTT | CSAIRHRGGDTDTQYF
TRBJ2-7 | many | TRBV6-2/TRBV6-3 | TRBD2 | TGTGCCAGCAGTACGCGGACTAGCGGATCCTACGAGCAGTACTTC | CASSTRTSGSYEQYF
TRBJ2-5 | many | TRBV7-9 | NA | TGTGCCAGCAGCTCTTACCAGGGGACCGAAGAGACCCAGTACTTC | CASSSYQGTEETQYF
TRBJ1-3 | medium-sized | TRBV6-6 | NA | TGTGCCAGCAGTATTACCGGGGCCAGCTCTGGAAACACCATATATTTT | CASSITGASSGNTIYF
TRBJ2-3 | few | TRBV18 | NA | TGTGCCAGCTCACCACTAAGGGACAGCACAGATACGCAGTATTTT | CASSPLRDSTDTQYF
TRBJ2-1 | NA | TRBV11-2 | NA | TGTGCCAGCAGCCCGAGAGGACAGTTCTCCTACAATGAGCAGTTCTTC | CASSPRGQFSYNEQFF